Each of the 20 T cell receptor beta chains below was sequenced from the same sample in a study of identical twins. TCRdb processed the 5' RACE reads anew with MiXCR; each CDR3 protein has one entry. This sample yields 450,000 or so distinct CDR3 sequences, of which around 14% are seen a single time; about 0.52% belongs to the top ten. Another study also made use of these data, one on yellow fever vaccine responses in identical twins.

Input material: CD4+ T cells sorted from blood. The receptors come from a woman younger than 35 in good health.

This clonotype was seen a handful of times. The chain uses TRBV5-5 and TRBJ1-6, with D possibly matching TRBD1 (6 bases). The CDR3 totals 15 residues. Looked up from germline, CDR1 is SGHKS and CDR2 is YYEKEE (reference sequence). V was pared by 5 bases and J by 7 bases, with 16 bases between. Here the CDR3 DNA reads TGTGCCAGCAGACGCGCAGGGGAGAGGAATTCACCCCTCCACTTT. This translates into CASRRAGERNSPLHF.

In this sample, this clonotype turned up a few times. Because the CDR3 is missing its conserved closing phenylalanine or tryptophan, this is likely a read error. The limits of the CDR3 on the DNA are not certain, so only TCRdb's listed CDR3 is given. This chain connects TRBV7-9 to TRBJ2-7; TRBD1 is the table's D call, not checked against the DNA. Germline loops: CDR1 SEHNR, CDR2 FQNEAQ (reference sequence). The CDR3 sequence runs 12 residues, both termini included. CDR3 protein: CASSSSDRAQTL.

This clonotype came up a few times. This chain links TRBV5-1 with TRBJ2-3, with TRBD1 matching 7 bases. CDR1 SGHRS and CDR2 YFSETQ come from the germline V gene. V gave up 5 bases and J gave up 1 base; unmatched junction bases: 10. This CDR3 is 16 amino acids long. For the CDR3, the DNA is TGCGCCAGCAGTTACCTAGGGGGCGGGCGCACAGATACGCAGTATTTT. Amino acid sequence: CASSYLGGGRTDTQYF. The whole variable domain, filled in from reference TRBV5-1 and TRBJ2-3, reads KAGVTQTPRYLIKTRGQQVTLSCSPISGHRSVSWYQQTPGQGLQFLFEYFSETQRNKGNFPGRFSGRQFSNSRSEMNVSTLELGDSALYLCASSYLGGGRTDTQYFGPGTRLTVL.

This clonotype was observed a handful of times. The chain links TRBV29-1 to TRBJ1-5, with a tentative D call TRBD1 (6 bases). Deletions cut 7 bases from V and 5 bases from J, with 12 bases between. The CDR3 runs to 12 residues. In germline, CDR1 is SQVTM, CDR2 ANQGSEA. The CDR3 DNA is TGCAGCGCCAGGACAGCAGATCAGCCCCAGCATTTT. Translation gives CSARTADQPQHF.

The rearrangement links TRBV5-1 to TRBJ2-7, with unresolved D. Germline V gene sequence: CDR1 SGHRS, CDR2 YFSETQ. Trimming stripped 4 bases from V and 6 bases from J, with 17 bases between. There are 14 residues in the CDR3. The CDR3 DNA reads TGCGCCAGCAGCCAGGAAGGTAGGGTGGGCGAGCAGTACTTC. As protein: CASSQEGRVGEQYF.

This clonotype turned up a few times. The chain is built from TRBV4-1 and TRBJ2-5, with D possibly matching TRBD2 (6 bases). The germline gives CDR1 MGHRA, CDR2 YSYEKL. The CDR3 length is 14 residues. Trimming removed 0 bases at V and 3 bases at J, with 8 bases between. The DNA of the CDR3 is TGCGCCAGCAGCCAAGATGGAGGGAAAGAGACCCAGTACTTC. It translates to CASSQDGGKETQYF.

A few counts support this clonotype. As DNA, the CDR3 is TGTGCCAGCACCCGCTTACAGAGTAAAAACATTCAGTACTTC. Its translation: CASTRLQSKNIQYF. The chain joins TRBV21-1 to TRBJ2-4; the D call in the table, TRBD2, was not verified against the DNA. TRBV21-1 corresponds to a pseudogene. The CDR3 runs to 14 residues.

This clonotype was recorded a few times. The chain couples TRBV10-3 to TRBJ1-2; D is unclear. Trimming took off 0 bases at V and 4 bases at J, with 12 bases between the two ends. Germline CDR1 is ENHRY and CDR2 is SYGVKD. The CDR3 is 15 amino acids. In DNA form, the CDR3 reads TGTGCCATCAGTGAGTCGCTACAAGCGGCCTATGGCTACACCTTC. It encodes CAISESLQAAYGYTF.

This chain joins TRBV9 and TRBJ1-2, with D hard to call. This CDR3 is 13 amino acids long. Per germline, CDR1 SGDLS and CDR2 YYNGEE. V lost 4 bases, J lost 5 bases, and 12 bases lay in between. The CDR3 is CASSPRRDYGYTF. CDR3 nucleotide sequence: TGTGCCAGCAGCCCCCGTCGGGATTATGGCTACACCTTC.

The rearrangement uses TRBV25-1 and TRBJ2-1; TRBD2 matches at 7 bases. Germline CDR1 and CDR2: MGHDK and SYGVNS. V gave up 8 bases and J gave up 8 bases; unmatched junction bases: 12. The CDR3 runs 14 residues. The CDR3 protein is CASRGDQAGDEQFF. The CDR3, as DNA: TGTGCCAGCCGGGGGGACCAAGCGGGCGATGAGCAGTTCTTC.

This clonotype was observed a handful of times. This chain connects TRBV7-6 to TRBJ2-6; a weak D match, TRBD1 (6 bases). The CDR3 is made up of 16 amino acids. CDR1 SGHVS and CDR2 FNYEAQ come from the germline V gene. Trimming pared 1 base from V and 2 bases from J, leaving 9 bases between. This CDR3 is CASSLVGAAGANVLTF. CDR3 nucleotides: TGTGCCAGCAGCTTAGTGGGGGCAGCTGGGGCCAACGTCCTGACTTTC. The full variable domain, rest sourced from reference TRBV7-6 and TRBJ2-6, is GAGVSQSPRYKVTKRGQDVALRCDPISGHVSLYWYRQALGQGPEFLTYFNYEAQQDKSGLPNDRFSAERPEGSISTLTIQRTEQRDSAMYRCASSLVGAAGANVLTFGAGSRLTVL.

This clonotype turned up a few times. The chain couples TRBV5-1 to TRBJ2-2, with a possible D match to TRBD2 (6 bases). The CDR3 totals 15 residues. Trimming removed 7 bases at V and 0 bases at J, with 13 bases between. The germline CDR1 and CDR2 sequences are SGHRS and YFSETQ. The CDR3 is CASRGLAANTGELFF. CDR3 DNA: TGCGCCAGCCGGGGGTTAGCGGCGAACACCGGGGAGCTGTTTTTT.

This clonotype has only a few counts. This chain joins TRBV6-2 or TRBV6-3 and TRBJ2-5; no firm D call. Germline V gene sequence: CDR1 MNHEY, CDR2 SVGEGT. The CDR3 runs to 13 residues. Trimming left V 4 bases short and J 7 bases short, with 13 bases between. The CDR3 sequence: CASSSVLVGTQYF. CDR3 DNA sequence: TGTGCCAGCAGTTCGGTGCTAGTTGGGACCCAGTACTTC.

J is TRBJ2-3 and V is TRBV7-2, with D tentatively TRBD2 (6 bases). V was cut by 5 bases and J by 5 bases, with 14 bases left in between. The CDR3 spans 14 residues. CDR1 and CDR2 from the germline V gene are SGHTA and FQGNSA. The CDR3, as DNA: TGTGCCAGCAGCAGTCACCTCGGGGGAGATACGCAGTATTTT. Its protein is CASSSHLGGDTQYF. The complete variable domain, with remaining parts taken from reference TRBV7-2 and TRBJ2-3, reads GAGVSQSPSNKVTEKGKDVELRCDPISGHTALYWYRQSLGQGLEFLIYFQGNSAPDKSGLPSDRFSAERTGGSVSTLTIQRTQQEDSAVYLCASSSHLGGDTQYFGPGTRLTVL.

V and J are TRBV18 and TRBJ2-7; TRBD1 is a possible D gene (6 bases). V was clipped by 3 bases and J by 9 bases, with 21 bases between them. Germline CDR1 reads KGHSH; CDR2 reads LQKENI. The CDR3 covers 15 residues. The CDR3: CASSPLDSRIAGQYF. The CDR3, as DNA: TGTGCCAGCTCACCCCTGGACAGTCGCATCGCAGGGCAGTACTTC.

The CDR3 DNA sequence: TGTGCCAGCAGCTTGCCGGCTACTACCTACAATGAGCAGTTCTTC. Amino acid sequence: CASSLPATTYNEQFF. The chain joins TRBV5-6 to TRBJ2-1; D remains ambiguous. Trimming cost V 1 base and J 2 bases, with 10 bases left between them. The length of the CDR3 is 15 residues. In germline, CDR1 is SGHDT, CDR2 YYEEEE.

V and J are TRBV13 and TRBJ2-6; D gene unclear. Deletions cut 2 bases from V and 0 bases from J, with 5 bases between. Germline loops: CDR1 PRHDT, CDR2 FYEKMQ (reference sequence). The CDR3 extends over 15 amino acids. CDR3 amino acids: CASSLYGSGANVLTF. For the CDR3, the DNA is TGTGCCAGCAGCTTATACGGCTCTGGGGCCAACGTCCTGACTTTC.

This clonotype has more than one count but fewer than ten. The rearrangement links TRBV27 to TRBJ2-3; no clear D. The CDR3 covers 14 residues. The germline CDR1 and CDR2 sequences are MNHEY and SMNVEV (reference sequence). V dropped 3 bases and J dropped 5 bases, with 12 bases sitting between them. The CDR3 sequence: CASSLSPQGDTQYF. CDR3 bases: TGTGCCAGCAGTTTGTCGCCACAAGGAGATACGCAGTATTTT.

This clonotype was seen more than once but under ten times. The J gene is TRBJ2-5, the V gene TRBV29-1, with 7 nucleotides matching TRBD1. Germline V gives CDR1 SQVTM, CDR2 ANQGSEA. Losses at the gene ends were 7 bases for V and 4 bases for J; bases not matched to a gene: 9. This CDR3 is built from 13 residues. The CDR3 here is CSDLKTGTETQYF. The CDR3 DNA follows: TGCAGCGACCTTAAGACAGGGACAGAGACCCAGTACTTC. The variable domain in full, completed from reference TRBV29-1 and TRBJ2-5, reads SAVISQKPSRDICQRGTSLTIQCQVDSQVTMMFWYRQQPGQSLTLIATANQGSEATYESGFVIDKFPISRPNLTFSTLTVSNMSPEDSSIYLCSDLKTGTETQYFGPGTRLLVL.

This clonotype has more than one count but fewer than ten. The J gene is TRBJ2-5, the V gene TRBV10-3; 8 positions match TRBD1. Germline assignment: CDR1 ENHRY and CDR2 SYGVKD. There are 16 residues in the CDR3. Trimming removed 6 bases from V and 3 bases from J; junction bases left unmatched: 12. The CDR3 bases are TGTGCCATCAGGGCAGGGGGCTTTATGGAAAAAGAGACCCAGTACTTC. It encodes CAIRAGGFMEKETQYF.